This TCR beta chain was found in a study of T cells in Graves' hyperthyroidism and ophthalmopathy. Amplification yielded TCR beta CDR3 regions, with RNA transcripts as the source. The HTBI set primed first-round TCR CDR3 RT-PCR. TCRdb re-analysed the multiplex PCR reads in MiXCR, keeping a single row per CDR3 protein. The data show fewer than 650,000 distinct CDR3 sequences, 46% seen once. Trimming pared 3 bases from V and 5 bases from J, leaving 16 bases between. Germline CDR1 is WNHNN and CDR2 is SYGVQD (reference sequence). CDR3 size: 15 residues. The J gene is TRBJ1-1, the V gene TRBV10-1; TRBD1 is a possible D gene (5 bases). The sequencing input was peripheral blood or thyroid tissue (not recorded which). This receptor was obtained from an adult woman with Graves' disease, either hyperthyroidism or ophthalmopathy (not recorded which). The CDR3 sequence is CASSDRDCGGTEAFF. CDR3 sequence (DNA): TGCGCCAGCAGTGACCGGGATTGTGGGGGGACTGAAGCTTTCTTT.